Listed here are 20 T cell receptor beta chains from one sample, sequenced in a study of PD-1 blockade in classical Hodgkin lymphoma. Each of the patients experienced relapse following autologous stem cell transplantation, and their brentuximab vedotin exposure differed. Assay: immunoSEQ multiplex PCR; the TCRdb copy retains only in-frame clones and omits some. The sample consists of approximately 19,000 clones, around 79% of them appearing once. The sample consisted of peripheral blood mononuclear cells (PBMCs), taken before the second cycle of nivolumab. These receptors were collected from a human donor with classical Hodgkin lymphoma.

This sequence joins TRBV6-6 and TRBJ1-2; 8 bases agree with TRBD1. The V gene end was trimmed by 2 bases and the J gene end by 7 bases; junction bases not matched to a gene: 6. From germline, CDR1 is MNHNY and CDR2 SVGAGI (reference sequence). The CDR3 runs 14 residues. CDR3 residues: CASSYQTGDLGYTF. The CDR3 DNA follows: TGTGCCAGCAGTTACCAGACAGGGGATCTTGGCTACACCTTC.

V and J are TRBV10-1 and TRBJ2-3, with D possibly matching TRBD1 (6 bases). Trimming pared 3 bases from V and 3 bases from J, leaving 10 bases between. CDR1 WNHNN and CDR2 SYGVQD come from the germline V gene (reference sequence). There are 14 residues in the CDR3. CDR3 in amino acids: CASSEQGRTDTQYF. DNA for the CDR3: TGCGCCAGCAGTGAACAGGGCAGGACAGATACGCAGTATTTT.

This clone showed up just once. This chain connects TRBV4-3 to TRBJ2-3; D is uncertain. Germline assignment: CDR1 LGHNA and CDR2 YSLEER. Between the trimmed V and J ends, which lost 0 bases and 2 bases, there was a span of 15 bases. This CDR3 has 17 residues. The CDR3 region is CASSQEPWNYHTDTQYF. The CDR3 nucleotides read TGCGCCAGCAGCCAAGAGCCCTGGAACTACCACACAGATACGCAGTATTTT.

V gene TRBV6-5 combines with J gene TRBJ2-7; the D call may be TRBD1 or TRBD2 (5 bases each). V was trimmed by 8 bases and J by 4 bases, leaving 15 bases between them. The CDR3 has 13 amino acids. CDR1 and CDR2 from the germline V gene are MNHEY and SVGAGI. The CDR3 bases are TGTGCCAGCCGCCGGGGCAAGACTTACGAGCAGTACTTC. It encodes CASRRGKTYEQYF.

The chain carries TRBV5-1 and TRBJ2-7; 7 nucleotides align to TRBD2. With V trimmed by 0 bases and J by 4 bases, 4 bases remained unmatched. The CDR3 extends over 14 amino acids. The germline CDR1 and CDR2 sequences are SGHRS and YFSETQ. CDR3 loop: CASSLGTSFYEQYF. The CDR3 nucleotides read TGCGCCAGCAGCTTGGGGACTAGTTTTTACGAGCAGTACTTC. The full variable domain, in which reference TRBV5-1 and TRBJ2-7 provide the parts outside the CDR3, is KAGVTQTPRYLIKTRGQQVTLSCSPISGHRSVSWYQQTPGQGLQFLFEYFSETQRNKGNFPGRFSGRQFSNSRSEMNVSTLELGDSALYLCASSLGTSFYEQYFGPGTRLTVT.

The rearrangement joins TRBV27 to TRBJ2-5, with no clear D. Looked up from germline, CDR1 is MNHEY and CDR2 is SMNVEV (reference sequence). V lost 6 bases, J lost 5 bases, and 13 bases lay in between. The CDR3 is 13 amino acids. CDR3 residues: CASRRGTGETQYF. CDR3 sequence (DNA): TGTGCCAGCAGGCGAGGCACCGGGGAGACCCAGTACTTC.

CDR3 nucleotides: TGTGCCAGCAGCGTAGAGGGCTCGGGAGGGCTCCAAGAGACCCAGTACTTC. Its translation is CASSVEGSGGLQETQYF. The genes are TRBV9 and TRBJ2-5, with 8 bases matching TRBD2. Germline trimming cut 0 bases from V and 1 base from J; bases unmatched to any gene: 8. The CDR3 is made up of 17 amino acids. Germline assignment: CDR1 SGDLS and CDR2 YYNGEE.

V gene TRBV5-1 combines with J gene TRBJ1-1; 8 positions match TRBD1. This CDR3 contains 14 residues. Germline trimming cut 4 bases from V and 5 bases from J; bases unmatched to any gene: 7. Germline V CDR1 and CDR2: SGHRS, YFSETQ. The chain's CDR3 is CASSRGTGGTEAFF. The DNA for the CDR3 is TGCGCCAGCAGCCGCGGGACAGGAGGGACTGAAGCTTTCTTT.

V is TRBV10-3 and J is TRBJ2-6; TRBD1 agrees at 9 bases. This CDR3 contains 20 residues. The V gene end was trimmed by 0 bases and the J gene end by 1 base; junction bases not matched to a gene: 10. Germline assignment: CDR1 ENHRY and CDR2 SYGVKD. The chain's CDR3 is CAISESPGQGLFSGANVLTF. CDR3 bases: TGTGCCATCAGTGAGTCCCCGGGACAGGGATTATTTTCTGGGGCCAACGTCCTGACTTTC.

A few counts support this clone. The rearrangement links TRBV7-2 to TRBJ2-3; D gene uncertain. The CDR3 totals 15 residues. Trimming pared 5 bases from V and 6 bases from J, leaving 18 bases between. CDR1 is SGHTA, CDR2 FQGNSA, per germline. CDR3 in amino acids: CASSPYPEMYDTQYF. The CDR3 nucleotides read TGTGCCAGCAGCCCCTACCCGGAAATGTACGATACGCAGTATTTT.

This clone was observed a handful of times. V and J are TRBV19 and TRBJ1-6, with D maybe TRBD1 (5 bases). Germline CDR1 and CDR2: LNHDA and SQIVND (reference sequence). CDR3 size: 12 residues. V shed 3 bases and J shed 13 bases, with 10 bases lying between them. The chain's CDR3 is CASSIPGGPLHF. CDR3 nucleotide sequence: TGTGCCAGTAGTATCCCGGGGGGGCCCCTCCACTTT.

The chain couples TRBV29-1 to TRBJ2-5, with D possibly being TRBD2 (5 bases). Germline V gene data show CDR1 as SQVTM and CDR2 as ANQGSEA. The V end was cut by 4 bases, the J end by 4 bases, with 7 bases between. The CDR3 consists of 11 residues. CDR3 region: CSVGLAETQYF. For the CDR3, the DNA is TGCAGCGTTGGGCTAGCAGAGACCCAGTACTTC.

The V call is TRBV11-2, the J call TRBJ2-7; perhaps TRBD1 as D (5 bases). This CDR3 has 18 residues. Per the germline V gene, CDR1 is SGHAT and CDR2 is FQNNGV. V was cut by 4 bases and J by 0 bases, with 22 bases left in between. CDR3 nucleotides: TGTGCCAGCAGCTCCGAGTACCAGACAGCCCTGAGCTCCTACGAGCAGTACTTC. Its protein product is CASSSEYQTALSSYEQYF.

The chain joins TRBV12-1 to TRBJ2-2; the table calls TRBD2, which could not be checked here. TRBV12-1 is a documented pseudogene. This CDR3 region has 15 residues. CDR3 protein: CASSFGGRASGELFF. As DNA, the CDR3 is TGTGCCAGCAGCTTTGGGGGGAGGGCGAGCGGGGAGCTGTTTTTT.

Points on this clone: Just one base apart from a much larger clone, this may be a read error. The chain employs TRBV5-1 and TRBJ1-5; D uncertain. The CDR3 runs 13 residues. Germline values: CDR1 SGHRS, CDR2 YFSETQ. DNA for the CDR3: TGCACCAGCAGCTTGATGCCTAATCAGCCCCAGCATTTT. Amino acids: CTSSLMPNQPQHF.

The V gene is TRBV7-8, the J gene TRBJ2-3; 10 bases line up with TRBD1. Unmatched junction bases numbered 13, after V lost 1 base and J lost 6 bases. CDR3 length: 18 amino acids. Germline CDR1 reads SGHVS; CDR2 reads FQNEAQ. The CDR3 nucleotides read TGTGCCAGCAGCTTAGAATCCCGTGGGACAGGGGCCTGGGATACGCAGTATTTT. This encodes CASSLESRGTGAWDTQYF.

The chain is built from TRBV25-1 and TRBJ2-5; 10 nucleotides line up with TRBD2. The germline V gene encodes CDR1 MGHDK and CDR2 SYGVNS. The trim removed 2 bases at V and 8 bases at J, leaving 8 bases unmatched. The CDR3 has 15 residues. Here the CDR3 reads CASSEGSGGRDTQYF. CDR3 nucleotide sequence: TGTGCCAGCAGTGAAGGTAGCGGGGGGCGGGATACCCAGTACTTC.

This clone was found once. The V call is TRBV10-3, the J call TRBJ2-7, with 10 nucleotides matching TRBD1. V dropped 2 bases and J dropped 2; count of bases not matched to a gene: 9. This CDR3 is built from 17 residues. Germline CDR1 and CDR2: ENHRY and SYGVKD. The CDR3 region has the DNA TGTGCCATCAGTGAGCGGAGGGACAGGGGAGAAGCCTACGAGCAGTACTTC. Translating gives CAISERRDRGEAYEQYF.

V gene TRBV7-2 combines with J gene TRBJ1-1; no firm D call. CDR1 is SGHTA, CDR2 FQGNSA, per germline. The V end was cut by 1 base, the J end by 11 bases, with 17 bases between. This CDR3 has 14 amino acids. CDR3 sequence: CASSLGVGSGMAFF. The CDR3 coding sequence is TGTGCCAGCAGCTTAGGTGTAGGGAGTGGGATGGCTTTCTTT. Complete variable domain (other parts from reference TRBV7-2 and TRBJ1-1): GAGVSQSPSNKVTEKGKDVELRCDPISGHTALYWYRQSLGQGLEFLIYFQGNSAPDKSGLPSDRFSAERTGGSVSTLTIQRTQQEDSAVYLCASSLGVGSGMAFFGQGTRLTVV.

This chain links TRBV4-1 with TRBJ2-7; the D call may be TRBD1 or TRBD2 (5 bases each). This CDR3 has 17 residues. V lost 4 bases, J lost 5 bases, and 24 bases lay in between. Germline CDR1 MGHRA, CDR2 YSYEKL. The CDR3 bases are TGCGCCAGCAGCCCAGCGGACGGAAAGAGTGGGGCTGACGAGCAGTACTTC. Its translation is CASSPADGKSGADEQYF.